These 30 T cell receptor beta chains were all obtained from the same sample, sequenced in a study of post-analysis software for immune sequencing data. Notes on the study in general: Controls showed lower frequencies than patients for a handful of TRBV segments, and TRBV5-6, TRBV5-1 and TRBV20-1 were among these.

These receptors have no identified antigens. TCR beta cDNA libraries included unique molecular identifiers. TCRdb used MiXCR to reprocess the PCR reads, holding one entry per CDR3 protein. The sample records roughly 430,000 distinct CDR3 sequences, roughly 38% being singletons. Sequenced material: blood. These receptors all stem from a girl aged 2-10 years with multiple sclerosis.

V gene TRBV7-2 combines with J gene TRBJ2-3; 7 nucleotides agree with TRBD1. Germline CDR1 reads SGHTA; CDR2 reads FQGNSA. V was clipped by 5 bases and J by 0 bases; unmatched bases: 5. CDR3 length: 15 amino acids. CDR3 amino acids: CASSPRGFSTDTQYF. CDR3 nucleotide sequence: TGTGCCAGCAGCCCCAGGGGGTTCAGCACAGATACGCAGTATTTT.

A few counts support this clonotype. The chain's CDR3 is CASSSSSASGSTYEQYF. CDR3 DNA: TGTGCCAGCAGTTCCTCATCCGCTAGCGGGAGCACCTACGAGCAGTACTTC. This chain uses TRBV12-3 or TRBV12-4 with TRBJ2-7; 10 bases align to TRBD2. V gave up 4 bases and J gave up 2 bases; unmatched junction bases: 11. The CDR3 has 17 residues.

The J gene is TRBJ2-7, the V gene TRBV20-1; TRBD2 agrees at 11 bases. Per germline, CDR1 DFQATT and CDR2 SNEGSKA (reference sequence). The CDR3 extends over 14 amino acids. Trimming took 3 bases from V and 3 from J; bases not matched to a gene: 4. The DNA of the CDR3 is TGCAGTGCTAGTCCTAGCGGGAGGTTCTACGAGCAGTACTTC. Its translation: CSASPSGRFYEQYF.

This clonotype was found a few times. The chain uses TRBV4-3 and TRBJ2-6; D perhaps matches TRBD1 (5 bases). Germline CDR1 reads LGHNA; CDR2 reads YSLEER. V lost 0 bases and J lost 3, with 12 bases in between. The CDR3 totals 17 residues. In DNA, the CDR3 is TGCGCCAGCAGCCAAGAGTCGACCAGGGTTGGGGCCAACGTCCTGACTTTC. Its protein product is CASSQESTRVGANVLTF.

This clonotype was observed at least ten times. CDR3 sequence: CASSQARQGPHEQYF. CDR3 in DNA: TGTGCCAGCAGCCAAGCCCGACAGGGCCCCCACGAGCAGTACTTC. The rearrangement joins TRBV3-1 to TRBJ2-7; 7 nucleotides align to TRBD1. Germline V gives CDR1 LGHDT, CDR2 YNNKEL (reference sequence). V gave up 1 base and J gave up 5 bases; unmatched junction bases: 8. This CDR3 contains 15 residues.

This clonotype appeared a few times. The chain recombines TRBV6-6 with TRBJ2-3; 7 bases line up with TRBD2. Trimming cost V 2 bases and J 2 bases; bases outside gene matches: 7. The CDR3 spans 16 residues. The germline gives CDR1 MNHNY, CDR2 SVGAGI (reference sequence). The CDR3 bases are TGTGCCAGCAGTTACGGGGTAGCGGGTCACACAGATACGCAGTATTTT. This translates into CASSYGVAGHTDTQYF.

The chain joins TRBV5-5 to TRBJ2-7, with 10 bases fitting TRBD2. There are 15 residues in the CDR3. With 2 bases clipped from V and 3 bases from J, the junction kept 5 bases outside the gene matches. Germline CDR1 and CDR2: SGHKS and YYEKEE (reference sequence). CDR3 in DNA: TGTGCCAGCAGCTTCATAGGACTAGCGGACTACGAGCAGTACTTC. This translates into CASSFIGLADYEQYF.

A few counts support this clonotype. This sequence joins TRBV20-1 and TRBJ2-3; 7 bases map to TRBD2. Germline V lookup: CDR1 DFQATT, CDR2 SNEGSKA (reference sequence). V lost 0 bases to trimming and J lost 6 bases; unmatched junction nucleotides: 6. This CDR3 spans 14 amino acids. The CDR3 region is CSARDRILADTQYF. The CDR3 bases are TGCAGTGCTAGAGACAGAATACTAGCGGATACGCAGTATTTT.

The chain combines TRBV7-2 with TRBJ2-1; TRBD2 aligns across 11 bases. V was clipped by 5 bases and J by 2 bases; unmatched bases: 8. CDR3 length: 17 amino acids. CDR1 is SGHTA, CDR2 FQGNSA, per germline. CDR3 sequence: CASSPWGSGRAYNEQFF. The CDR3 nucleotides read TGTGCCAGCAGCCCTTGGGGTAGCGGGAGGGCCTACAATGAGCAGTTCTTC.

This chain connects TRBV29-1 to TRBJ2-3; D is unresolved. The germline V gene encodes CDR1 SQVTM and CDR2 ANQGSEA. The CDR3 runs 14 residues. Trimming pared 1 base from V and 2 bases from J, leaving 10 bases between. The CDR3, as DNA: TGCAGCGTTGAAGCAGCGTCCGCCACAGATACGCAGTATTTT. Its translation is CSVEAASATDTQYF.

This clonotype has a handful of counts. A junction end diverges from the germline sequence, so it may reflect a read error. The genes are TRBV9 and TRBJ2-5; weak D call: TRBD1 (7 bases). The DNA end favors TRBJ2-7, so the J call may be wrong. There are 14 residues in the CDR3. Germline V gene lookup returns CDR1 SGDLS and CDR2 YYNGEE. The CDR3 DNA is TGTGCCAGTAGCGCCTCGACAGGGAGGTACGAGCAGTACTTC. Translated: CASSASTGRYEQYF.

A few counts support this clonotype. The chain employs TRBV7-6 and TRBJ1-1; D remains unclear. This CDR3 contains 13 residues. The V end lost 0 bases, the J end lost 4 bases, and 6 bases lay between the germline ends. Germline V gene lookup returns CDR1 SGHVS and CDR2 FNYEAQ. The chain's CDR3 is CASSLAEATEAFF. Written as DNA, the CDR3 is TGTGCCAGCAGCTTAGCGGAGGCCACTGAAGCTTTCTTT.

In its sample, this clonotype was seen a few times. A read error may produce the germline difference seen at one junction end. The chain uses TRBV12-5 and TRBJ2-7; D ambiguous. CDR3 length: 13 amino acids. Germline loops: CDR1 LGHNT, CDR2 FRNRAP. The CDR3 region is CASGTLGTYEQYF. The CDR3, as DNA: TGTGCTAGTGGTACGCTCGGAACCTATGAGCAGTACTTC. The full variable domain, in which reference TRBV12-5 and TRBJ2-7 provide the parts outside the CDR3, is DARVTQTPRHKVTEMGQEVTMRCQPILGHNTVFWYRQTMMQGLELLAYFRNRAPLDDSGMPKDRFSAEMPDATLATLKIQPSEPRDSAVYFCASGTLGTYEQYFGPGTRLTVT.

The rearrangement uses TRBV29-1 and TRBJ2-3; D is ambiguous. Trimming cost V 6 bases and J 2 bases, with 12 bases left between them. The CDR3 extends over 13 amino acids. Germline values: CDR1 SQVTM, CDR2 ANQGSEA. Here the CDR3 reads CSVSASTTDTQYF. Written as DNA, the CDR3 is TGCAGCGTCTCCGCCAGTACCACAGATACGCAGTATTTT.

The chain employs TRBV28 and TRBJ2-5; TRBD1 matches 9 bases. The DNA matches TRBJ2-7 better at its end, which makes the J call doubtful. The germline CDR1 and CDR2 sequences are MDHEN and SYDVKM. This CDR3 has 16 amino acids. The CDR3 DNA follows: TGTGCCAGCAGCAGCACAACCGGGACAGGGCTCTACGAGCAGTACTTC. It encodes CASSSTTGTGLYEQYF.

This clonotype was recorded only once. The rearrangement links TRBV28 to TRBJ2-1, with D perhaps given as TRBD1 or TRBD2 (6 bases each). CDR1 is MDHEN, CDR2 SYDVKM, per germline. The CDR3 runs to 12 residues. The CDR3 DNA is TGTGGACACTGCGGGACAACCAATGAGCAGTTCTTC. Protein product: CGHCGTTNEQFF.

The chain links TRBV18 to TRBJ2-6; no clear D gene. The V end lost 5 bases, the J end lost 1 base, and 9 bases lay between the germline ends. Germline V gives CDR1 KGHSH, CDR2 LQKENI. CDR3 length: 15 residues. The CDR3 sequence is CASSETLSGANVLTF. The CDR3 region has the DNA TGTGCCAGCTCAGAGACACTTTCTGGGGCCAACGTCCTGACTTTC.

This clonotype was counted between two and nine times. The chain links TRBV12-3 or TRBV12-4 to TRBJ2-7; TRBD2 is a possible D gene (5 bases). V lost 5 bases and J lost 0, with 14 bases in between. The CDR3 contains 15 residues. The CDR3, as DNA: TGTGCCAGCAGTCCCGTAGCGCGGAGCTCCTACGAGCAGTACTTC. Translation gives CASSPVARSSYEQYF.

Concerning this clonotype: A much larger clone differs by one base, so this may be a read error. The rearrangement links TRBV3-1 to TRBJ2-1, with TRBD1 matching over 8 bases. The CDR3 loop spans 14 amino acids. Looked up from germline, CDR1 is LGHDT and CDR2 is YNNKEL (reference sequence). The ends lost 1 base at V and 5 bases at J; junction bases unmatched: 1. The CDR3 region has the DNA TGTGCCAGCAGCCAAGGGACAGGGAACAATGAGCAGTTCTTC. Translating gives CASSQGTGNNEQFF.

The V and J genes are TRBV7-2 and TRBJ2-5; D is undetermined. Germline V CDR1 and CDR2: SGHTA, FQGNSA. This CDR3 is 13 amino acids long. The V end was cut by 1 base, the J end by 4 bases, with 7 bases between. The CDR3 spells CASSLGPGETQYF. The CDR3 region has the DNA TGTGCCAGCAGCTTAGGGCCGGGAGAGACCCAGTACTTC.

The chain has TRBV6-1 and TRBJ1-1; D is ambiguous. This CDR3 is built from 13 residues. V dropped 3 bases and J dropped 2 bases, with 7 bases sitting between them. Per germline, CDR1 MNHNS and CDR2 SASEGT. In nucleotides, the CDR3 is TGTGCCAGCAGTGATTGGGTCAACACTGAAGCTTTCTTT. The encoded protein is CASSDWVNTEAFF.

Here the CDR3 DNA reads TGCAGTGCTAGACAAAAAGGACGGAAAGCTTTCTTT. Its protein product is CSARQKGRKAFF. The chain employs TRBV20-1 and TRBJ1-1, with D unresolved. The V end lost 2 bases, the J end lost 9 bases, and 13 bases lay between the germline ends. The CDR3 loop spans 12 amino acids. CDR1 and CDR2 from the germline V gene are DFQATT and SNEGSKA (reference sequence).

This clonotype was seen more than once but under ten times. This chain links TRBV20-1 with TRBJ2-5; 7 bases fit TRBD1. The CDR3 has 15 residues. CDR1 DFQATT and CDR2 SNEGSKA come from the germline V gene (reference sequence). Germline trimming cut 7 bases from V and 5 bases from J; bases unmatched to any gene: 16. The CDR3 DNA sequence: TGCAGTGTCCCCCGACAGGGAAGATTGGGGGAGACCCAGTACTTC. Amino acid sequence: CSVPRQGRLGETQYF.

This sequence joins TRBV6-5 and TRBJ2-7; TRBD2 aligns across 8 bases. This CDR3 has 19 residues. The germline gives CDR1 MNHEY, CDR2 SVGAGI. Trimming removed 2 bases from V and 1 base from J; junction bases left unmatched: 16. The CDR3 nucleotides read TGTGCCAGCAGTTACCGGGGGAGCGGGGGTTCTTCTGGGTCCTACGAGCAGTACTTC. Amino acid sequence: CASSYRGSGGSSGSYEQYF.

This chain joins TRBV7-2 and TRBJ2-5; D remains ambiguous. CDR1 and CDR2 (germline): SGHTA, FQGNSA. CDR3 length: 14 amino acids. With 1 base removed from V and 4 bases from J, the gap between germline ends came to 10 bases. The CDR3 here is CASSLVLGTETQYF. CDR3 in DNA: TGTGCCAGCAGCTTAGTTCTGGGTACAGAGACCCAGTACTTC.

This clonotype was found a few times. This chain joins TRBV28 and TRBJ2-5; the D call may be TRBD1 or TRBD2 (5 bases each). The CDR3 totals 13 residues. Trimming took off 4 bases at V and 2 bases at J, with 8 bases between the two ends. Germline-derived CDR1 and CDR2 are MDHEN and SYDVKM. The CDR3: CASSSGAQETQYF. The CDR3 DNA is TGTGCCAGCAGTTCCGGGGCTCAAGAGACCCAGTACTTC.

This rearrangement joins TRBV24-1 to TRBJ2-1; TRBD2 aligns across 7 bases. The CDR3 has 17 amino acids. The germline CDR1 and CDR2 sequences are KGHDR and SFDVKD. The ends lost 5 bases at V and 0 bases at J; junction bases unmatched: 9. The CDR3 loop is CATSVGGGFSSYNEQFF. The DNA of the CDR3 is TGTGCCACCAGTGTTGGGGGGGGATTTTCCTCCTACAATGAGCAGTTCTTC.

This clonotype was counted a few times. CDR3 protein: CSARDEQGYNQPQHF. CDR3 nucleotides: TGCAGTGCTAGAGATGAACAGGGGTATAATCAGCCCCAGCATTTT. This sequence joins TRBV20-1 and TRBJ1-5, with 7 bases that match TRBD1. CDR1 is DFQATT, CDR2 SNEGSKA, per germline (reference sequence). This CDR3 has 15 residues. V gave up 0 bases and J gave up 4 bases; unmatched junction bases: 6.

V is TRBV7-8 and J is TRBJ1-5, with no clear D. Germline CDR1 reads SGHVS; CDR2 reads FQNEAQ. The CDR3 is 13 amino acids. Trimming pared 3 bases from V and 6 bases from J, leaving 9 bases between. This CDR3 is CASSLSDSQPQHF. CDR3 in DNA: TGTGCCAGCAGCTTGTCGGATAGTCAGCCCCAGCATTTT.

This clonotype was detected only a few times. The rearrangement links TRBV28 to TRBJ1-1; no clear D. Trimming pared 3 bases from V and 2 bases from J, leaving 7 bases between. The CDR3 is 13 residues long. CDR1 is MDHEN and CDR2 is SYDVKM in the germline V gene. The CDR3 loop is CASSFMPNTEAFF. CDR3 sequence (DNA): TGTGCCAGCAGTTTTATGCCTAACACTGAAGCTTTCTTT.